This T cell receptor (beta chain) comes out of a study of shared clonotypes between healthy human individuals. Researchers ran the assay at a deep level. The table came from immunoSEQ multiplex PCR; TCRdb's copy has only in-frame clones and leaves some out. The data hold 2 million to 2.5 million clones, with 93% observed a single time. CDR1 MNHNS and CDR2 SASEGT come from the germline V gene. V lost 0 bases, J lost 6 bases, and 17 bases lay in between. This CDR3 spans 16 amino acids. A word on this clone: Its antigen remains unknown.

All participating donors were Caucasian adults from Nashville, Tennessee. Whole-study results and caveats: Naive subsets tended to show greater estimated richness than memory subsets.

The clonotype was recovered from a man younger than 35 in good health. Some clones in this sample may be carry-over from other donors' samples. Source material: naive CD4+ T cells from PBMCs. Described subset: CD45RA+ positively selected. The chain has TRBV6-1 and TRBJ1-2; D is ambiguous. CDR3 in amino acids: CASSEAPWRFRDGYTF. For the CDR3, the DNA is TGTGCCAGCAGTGAAGCCCCCTGGAGATTTCGGGATGGCTACACCTTC.